Listed here is a single TCR beta chain. No antigen is known for it. These data belong to a study of graft-versus-host responses after intestinal transplantation. About the study: Every recipient had anti-thymocyte globulin induction and around three years of tacrolimus plus steroids. Study-wide points: Marrow from the recipient contained GvH clones, some of which had appeared first in ileum or blood. Allografts carried high graft-versus-host to host-versus-graft clonal ratios in patients having graft-donor T cell macrochimerism.

Time point noted: postoperative day 105 after intestinal transplantation (dayNNNN = postoperative day). The method was immunoSEQ multiplex PCR; TCRdb's version includes in-frame clones alone and lacks a portion of them. Of roughly 12,000 clones in the sample, roughly nine tenths were seen once. Per the germline V gene, CDR1 is SGHTA and CDR2 is FQGTGA. The CDR3 contains 14 residues. Trimming removed 5 bases from V and 0 bases from J; junction bases left unmatched: 3. The input for sequencing was PBMCs, taken 105 days after intestinal transplantation. The chain joins TRBV7-3 to TRBJ2-7; TRBD2 aligns across 8 bases. This receptor was taken from a human patient who received an intestinal transplant, so some T cells may come from the graft donor. The CDR3 sequence is CASSVLADSYEQYF. The CDR3 DNA reads TGTGCCAGCAGCGTACTAGCGGACTCCTACGAGCAGTACTTC.